The 26 T cell receptor beta chains reported below all come from one sample, sequenced in a study of cytomegalovirus exposure and HLA in healthy donors. PCR involved 60 Vbeta and 13 Jbeta primers. Sequenced by immunoSEQ multiplex PCR; TCRdb stores in-frame clones only, minus some. Of approximately 180,000 clones detected, about 78% appear once; the ten largest clones hold under 15%. The sequenced sample consisted of PBMCs. The receptors derive from a woman aged 45-60 years in good health and CMV-seropositive.

This sequence joins TRBV12-5 and TRBJ1-6; the D is unclear. V was cut by 7 bases and J by 0 bases, with 19 bases left in between. This CDR3 is 18 amino acids long. Per the germline V gene, CDR1 is LGHNT and CDR2 is FRNRAP. In DNA, the CDR3 is TGTGCTAGTGCCCTTACGGAGGCGCCGAGCTCCTATAATTCACCCCTCCACTTT. As protein: CASALTEAPSSYNSPLHF.

V is TRBV27 and J is TRBJ2-5; a possible D gene is TRBD2 (6 bases). The germline V gene has CDR1 MNHEY and CDR2 SMNVEV (reference sequence). V lost 5 bases and J 2 bases, leaving 12 bases between the germline ends. The length of the CDR3 is 14 residues. Written as DNA, the CDR3 is TGTGCCAGCAGTCCCCTGGGGGGACAAGAGACCCAGTACTTC. Translating gives CASSPLGGQETQYF.

This chain links TRBV6-1 with TRBJ2-1; perhaps TRBD1 as D (5 bases). Germline V gene sequence: CDR1 MNHNS, CDR2 SASEGT. This CDR3 is built from 13 residues. V was clipped by 0 bases and J by 12 bases, with 12 bases between them. The CDR3 protein is CASSEAQGMRQFF. CDR3 nucleotides: TGTGCCAGCAGTGAAGCGCAGGGAATGAGGCAGTTCTTC.

This clone was counted a few times. The CDR3 here is CASSWGLAGGGGNEQFF. The CDR3 region has the DNA TGTGCCAGCAGCTGGGGACTAGCGGGGGGAGGCGGCAATGAGCAGTTCTTC. The V call is TRBV5-5, the J call TRBJ2-1; 15 nucleotides agree with TRBD2. Losses at the gene ends were 3 bases for V and 6 bases for J; bases not matched to a gene: 7. This CDR3 is built from 17 residues. Germline values: CDR1 SGHKS, CDR2 YYEKEE (reference sequence).

By share, this clone ranks as medium-sized. This chain uses TRBV6-5 with TRBJ1-2; 8 nucleotides line up with TRBD1. This CDR3 comprises 13 residues. CDR1 and CDR2 (germline): MNHEY, SVGAGI. Trimming cost V 4 bases and J 8 bases; bases outside gene matches: 6. DNA for the CDR3: TGTGCCAGCAGTTCCACAGGGGGTAACGGCTACACCTTC. Its translation is CASSSTGGNGYTF.

CDR3 coding DNA: TGTGCCAGCAGCGAACAAAACACCGGGGAGCTGTTTTTT. This codes for CASSEQNTGELFF. This rearrangement joins TRBV11-3 to TRBJ2-2; D gene ambiguous. CDR1 SGHNT and CDR2 YENEEA come from the germline V gene. Deletions cut 5 bases from V and 2 bases from J, with 6 bases between. The CDR3 has 13 residues. Full variable domain (remainder filled in from reference TRBV11-3 and TRBJ2-2): EAGVVQSPRYKIIEKKQPVAFWCNPISGHNTLYWYLQNLGQGPELLIRYENEEAVDDSQLPKDRFSAERLKGVDSTLKIQPAELGDSAVYLCASSEQNTGELFFGEGSRLTVL.

The chain employs TRBV5-1 and TRBJ2-4; weak D call: TRBD2 (6 bases). Trimming took 0 bases from V and 3 from J, leaving 10 bases between them. Germline CDR1 and CDR2: SGHRS and YFSETQ. This CDR3 region has 15 residues. CDR3 sequence reads: CASSLEGGVKNIQYF. In DNA form, the CDR3 reads TGCGCCAGCAGCTTGGAAGGAGGGGTCAAAAACATTCAGTACTTC.

This clone was counted a few times. At one end the junction does not follow the germline gene, possibly because of a read error. The CDR3 coding sequence is TGTTCCAGTCGGACAGGTCTCGCATCTGGGGCCAACGTCCTGACTTTC. Amino acids: CSSRTGLASGANVLTF. The rearrangement links TRBV7-9 to TRBJ2-6; 7 positions match TRBD1. CDR1 and CDR2 (germline): SEHNR, FQNEAQ (reference sequence). CDR3 length: 16 residues.

The chain is built from TRBV7-9 and TRBJ2-7; D may be TRBD2 (5 bases). The CDR3 runs 15 residues. The germline gives CDR1 SEHNR, CDR2 FQNEAQ (reference sequence). The ends were cut back, 5 bases at V and 8 bases at J, with 22 bases in the middle. The CDR3 DNA is TGTGCCAGCAGCCCCCCGTGGCTAGAAGAGGGCAAGCAGTACTTC. This codes for CASSPPWLEEGKQYF.

The chain couples TRBV11-3 to TRBJ2-7; 7 bases align to TRBD1. CDR1 and CDR2 from the germline V gene are SGHNT and YENEEA. V was pared by 2 bases and J by 6 bases, with 4 bases of the junction left unmatched. The CDR3 covers 13 residues. CDR3 DNA: TGTGCCAGCAGCTTAACAACAGGGGCCGAGCAGTACTTC. Protein product: CASSLTTGAEQYF.

The chain carries TRBV7-9 and TRBJ1-2, with D unresolved. Trimming took 5 bases from V and 8 from J, leaving 18 bases between them. The length of the CDR3 is 14 residues. CDR1 and CDR2 (germline): SEHNR, FQNEAQ (reference sequence). The CDR3, as DNA: TGTGCCAGCAGCCCGTCTGTAACTATGGAGGGCTACACCTTC. This codes for CASSPSVTMEGYTF.

The chain links TRBV10-1 to TRBJ2-7, with 7 bases aligning to TRBD1. CDR3 length equals 13 residues. Unmatched junction bases numbered 4, after V lost 2 bases and J lost 6 bases. Germline V gene data show CDR1 as WNHNN and CDR2 as SYGVQD (reference sequence). CDR3 coding DNA: TGCGCCAGCAGTGAGGTAGGGGGCGGCGAGCAGTACTTC. It translates to CASSEVGGGEQYF.

V and J are TRBV18 and TRBJ2-5; TRBD1 might be the D (6 bases). The CDR3 sequence is 14 residues long. Germline V lookup: CDR1 KGHSH, CDR2 LQKENI. V lost 3 bases, J lost 1 base, and 9 bases lay in between. The CDR3 DNA reads TGTGCCAGCTCACCGACAGGCCCCCAAGAGACCCAGTACTTC. Protein sequence: CASSPTGPQETQYF.

V is TRBV2 and J is TRBJ2-7, with D possibly matching TRBD1 (5 bases). Germline V gives CDR1 SNHLY, CDR2 FYNNEI. V gave up 7 bases and J gave up 2 bases, with 9 bases separating them. This CDR3 region has 12 residues. The chain's CDR3 is CASIDRTYEQYF. The CDR3 DNA follows: TGTGCCAGCATCGACAGAACCTACGAGCAGTACTTC.

This clone was counted only a few times. The chain recombines TRBV5-6 with TRBJ1-1; weak D call: TRBD1 (6 bases). Germline V lookup: CDR1 SGHDT, CDR2 YYEEEE. Trimming took off 0 bases at V and 1 base at J, with 16 bases between the two ends. This CDR3 contains 17 residues. Here the CDR3 reads CASSLDSRGTSNTEAFF. The DNA for the CDR3 is TGTGCCAGCAGCTTGGATTCTCGAGGGACATCGAACACTGAAGCTTTCTTT. The full variable domain, rest sourced from reference TRBV5-6 and TRBJ1-1, is DAGVTQSPTHLIKTRGQQVTLRCSPKSGHDTVSWYQQALGQGPQFIFQYYEEEERQRGNFPDRFSGHQFPNYSSELNVNALLLGDSALYLCASSLDSRGTSNTEAFFGQGTRLTVV.

V and J are TRBV5-6 and TRBJ1-1; D ambiguous. Germline values: CDR1 SGHDT, CDR2 YYEEEE. The V gene lost 4 bases and the J gene lost 4 bases, with 14 bases spanning the gap. This CDR3 is 14 amino acids long. CDR3 sequence (DNA): TGTGCCAGCAGCACGGACTTTGGTGGCACTGAAGCTTTCTTT. Its protein is CASSTDFGGTEAFF.

The V gene is TRBV29-1, the J gene TRBJ1-4; tentative D call: TRBD1 (5 bases). The CDR3 runs to 14 residues. Germline assignment: CDR1 SQVTM and CDR2 ANQGSEA. Trimming shortened V by 5 bases and J by 5 bases, and 15 bases separated the two germline ends. The CDR3 region has the DNA TGCAGCGTTTTTCGGACGGGGGAGAATGAAAAACTGTTTTTT. Protein sequence: CSVFRTGENEKLFF.

This clone appeared a single time. The rearrangement uses TRBV5-8 and TRBJ1-6, with 7 positions matching TRBD1. The V and J ends lost 3 bases and 6 bases, in that order; junction bases with no gene match: 3. In germline, CDR1 is SGHTS, CDR2 YDEGEE. This CDR3 contains 14 residues. As DNA, the CDR3 is TGTGCCAGCAGCTCCGGACAGGTTAATTCACCCCTCCACTTT. This gives the protein CASSSGQVNSPLHF.

This clone was recorded once. The chain couples TRBV4-1 to TRBJ2-1, with TRBD1 matching 9 bases. V shed 3 bases and J 4 bases; nucleotides not matched to a gene: 4. The CDR3 totals 15 residues. Germline CDR1 is MGHRA and CDR2 is YSYEKL. The CDR3 loop reads CASSQRTGDYNEQFF. CDR3 in DNA: TGCGCCAGCAGCCAGAGGACAGGGGATTACAATGAGCAGTTCTTC.

The gene calls are TRBV28 and TRBJ2-2; possibly TRBD2 for D (6 bases). This CDR3 contains 14 residues. Germline CDR1 reads MDHEN; CDR2 reads SYDVKM. V gave up 1 base and J gave up 5 bases, with 8 bases separating them. CDR3: CASSLSGGTGELFF. The DNA for the CDR3 is TGTGCCAGCAGTTTATCAGGAGGGACCGGGGAGCTGTTTTTT.

Only a few counts were recorded for this clone. The V gene is TRBV7-9, the J gene TRBJ2-5; TRBD2 agrees at 8 bases. Germline values: CDR1 SEHNR, CDR2 FQNEAQ (reference sequence). V shed 6 bases and J 2 bases; nucleotides not matched to a gene: 8. The CDR3 runs 15 residues. The CDR3 here is CASSRLAGGQETQYF. CDR3 nucleotide sequence: TGTGCCAGCAGTCGTCTCGCGGGGGGACAAGAGACCCAGTACTTC.

Only one count was recorded for this clone. The chain employs TRBV10-1 and TRBJ1-2; no definite D call. Germline V CDR1 and CDR2: WNHNN, SYGVQD (reference sequence). The V end was cut by 2 bases, the J end by 3 bases, with 7 bases between. The CDR3 covers 13 residues. The DNA of the CDR3 is TGCGCCAGCAGTGAGATGGCAGACTATGGCTACACCTTC. Translated: CASSEMADYGYTF.

This chain links TRBV2 with TRBJ1-1; possibly TRBD1 for D (5 bases). The CDR3 contains 15 residues. The germline V gene has CDR1 SNHLY and CDR2 FYNNEI. V lost 1 base, J lost 11 bases, and 20 bases lay in between. As DNA, the CDR3 is TGTGCCAGCAGTGAAGGGGGCAGGAGGGTCCTGAGGGCTTTCTTT. It encodes CASSEGGRRVLRAFF.

The chain recombines TRBV2 with TRBJ1-1; the match to TRBD1 covers 7 bases. The CDR3 covers 15 residues. J lost 1 base, V lost 6 bases, and 8 bases had no gene match. Germline CDR1 SNHLY, CDR2 FYNNEI. CDR3 protein: CASSRQGEPNTEAFF. Written as DNA, the CDR3 is TGTGCCAGCAGCAGGCAGGGGGAGCCGAACACTGAAGCTTTCTTT.

The chain has TRBV28 and TRBJ1-6; D unresolved. Germline V CDR1 and CDR2: MDHEN, SYDVKM. V lost 5 bases, J lost 9 bases, and 14 bases lay in between. The CDR3 sequence is 14 residues long. CDR3 protein: CASSLPGLLSPLHF. The CDR3 DNA follows: TGTGCCAGCAGTCTCCCCGGGTTGCTTTCACCCCTCCACTTT.

This chain links TRBV7-9 with TRBJ1-2; D gene ambiguous. With 4 bases removed from V and 3 bases from J, the gap between germline ends came to 15 bases. This CDR3 spans 15 amino acids. The germline V gene encodes CDR1 SEHNR and CDR2 FQNEAQ (reference sequence). CDR3 region: CASSSLHDKDYGYTF. The CDR3 region has the DNA TGTGCCAGCAGCTCCCTCCATGACAAAGACTATGGCTACACCTTC.